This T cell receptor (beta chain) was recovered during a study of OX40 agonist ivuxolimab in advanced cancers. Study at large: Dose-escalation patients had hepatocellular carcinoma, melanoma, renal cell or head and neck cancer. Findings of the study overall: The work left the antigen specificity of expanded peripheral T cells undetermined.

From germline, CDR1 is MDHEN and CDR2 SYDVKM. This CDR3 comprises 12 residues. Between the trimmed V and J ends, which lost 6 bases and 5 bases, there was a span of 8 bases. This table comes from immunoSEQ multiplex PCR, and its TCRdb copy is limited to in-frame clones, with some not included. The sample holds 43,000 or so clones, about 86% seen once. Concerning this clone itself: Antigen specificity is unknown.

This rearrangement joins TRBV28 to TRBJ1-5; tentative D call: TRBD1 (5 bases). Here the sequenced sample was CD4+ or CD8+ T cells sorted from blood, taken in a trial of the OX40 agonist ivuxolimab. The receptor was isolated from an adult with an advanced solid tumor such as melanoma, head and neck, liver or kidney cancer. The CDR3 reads CASRVGHQPQHF. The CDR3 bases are TGTGCCAGCAGGGTGGGGCATCAGCCCCAGCATTTT.